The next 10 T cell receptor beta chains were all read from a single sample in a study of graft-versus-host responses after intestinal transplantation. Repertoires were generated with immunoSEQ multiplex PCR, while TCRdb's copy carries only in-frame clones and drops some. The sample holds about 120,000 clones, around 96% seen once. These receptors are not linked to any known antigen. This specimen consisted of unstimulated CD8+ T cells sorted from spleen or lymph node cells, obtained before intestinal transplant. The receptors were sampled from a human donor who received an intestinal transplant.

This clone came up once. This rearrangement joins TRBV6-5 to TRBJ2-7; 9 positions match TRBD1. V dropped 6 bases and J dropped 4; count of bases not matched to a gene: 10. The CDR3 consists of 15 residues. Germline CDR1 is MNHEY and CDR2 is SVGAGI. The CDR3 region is CASRPNRGRGYEQYF. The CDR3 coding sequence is TGTGCCAGCAGGCCCAACAGGGGGCGCGGTTACGAGCAGTACTTC.

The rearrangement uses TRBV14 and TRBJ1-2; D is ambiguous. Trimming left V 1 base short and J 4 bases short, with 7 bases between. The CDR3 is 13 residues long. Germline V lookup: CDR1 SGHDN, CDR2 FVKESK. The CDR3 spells CASSQGDTYGYTF. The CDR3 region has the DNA TGTGCCAGCAGCCAAGGGGATACCTATGGCTACACCTTC.

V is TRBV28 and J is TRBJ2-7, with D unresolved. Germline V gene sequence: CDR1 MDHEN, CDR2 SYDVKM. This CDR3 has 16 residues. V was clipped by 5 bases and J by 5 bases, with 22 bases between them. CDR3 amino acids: CASSLGPNTLRDEQYF. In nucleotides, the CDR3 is TGTGCCAGCAGTCTAGGGCCAAACACCCTTCGGGACGAGCAGTACTTC.

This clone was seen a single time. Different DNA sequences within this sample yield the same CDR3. CDR3 bases: TGTGCCAGCAGTCTCAGTGGGAACACTGAAGCTTTCTTT. It is translated as CASSLSGNTEAFF. V and J are TRBV28 and TRBJ1-1, with D hard to call. CDR3 size: 13 residues. Trimming left V 5 bases short and J 1 base short, with 8 bases between. The V gene's germline CDR1 is MDHEN and CDR2 SYDVKM. Complete variable domain (other parts from reference TRBV28 and TRBJ1-1): DVKVTQSSRYLVKRTGEKVFLECVQDMDHENMFWYRQDPGLGLRLIYFSYDVKMKEKGDIPEGYSVSREKKERFSLILESASTNQTSMYLCASSLSGNTEAFFGQGTRLTVV.

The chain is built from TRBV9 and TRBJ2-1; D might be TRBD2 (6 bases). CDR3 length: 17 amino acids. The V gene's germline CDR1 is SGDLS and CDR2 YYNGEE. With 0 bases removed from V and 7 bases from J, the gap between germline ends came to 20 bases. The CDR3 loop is CASSVDGGEYPGNEQFF. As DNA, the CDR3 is TGTGCCAGCAGCGTAGATGGCGGGGAGTACCCCGGGAATGAGCAGTTCTTC.

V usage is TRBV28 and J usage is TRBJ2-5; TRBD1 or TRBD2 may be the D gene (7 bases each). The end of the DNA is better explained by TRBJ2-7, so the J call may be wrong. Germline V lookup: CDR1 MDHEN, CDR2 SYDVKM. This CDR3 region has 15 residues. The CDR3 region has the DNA TGTGCCAGCAGCTCAGGGGGGGCGTTTAGTCGCGAGCAGTACTTC. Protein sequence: CASSSGGAFSREQYF.

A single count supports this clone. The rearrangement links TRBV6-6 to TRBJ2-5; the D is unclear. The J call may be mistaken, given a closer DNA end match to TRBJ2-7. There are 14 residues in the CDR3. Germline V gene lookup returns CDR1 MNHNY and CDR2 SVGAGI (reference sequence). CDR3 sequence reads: CASSYEEEGYEQYF. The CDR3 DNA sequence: TGTGCCAGCAGTTACGAAGAGGAAGGGTACGAGCAGTACTTC.

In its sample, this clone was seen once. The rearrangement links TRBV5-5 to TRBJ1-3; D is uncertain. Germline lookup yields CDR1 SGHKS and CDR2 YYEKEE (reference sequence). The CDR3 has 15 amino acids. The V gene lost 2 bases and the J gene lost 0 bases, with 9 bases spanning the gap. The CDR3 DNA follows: TGTGCCAGCAGCTTAGCAGGCTCCTCTGGAAACACCATATATTTT. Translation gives CASSLAGSSGNTIYF.

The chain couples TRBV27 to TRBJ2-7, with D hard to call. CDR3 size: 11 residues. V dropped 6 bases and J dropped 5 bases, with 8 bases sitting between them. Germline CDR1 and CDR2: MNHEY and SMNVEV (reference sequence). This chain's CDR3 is CASSGGDEQYF. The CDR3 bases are TGTGCCAGCAGCGGTGGCGACGAGCAGTACTTC.

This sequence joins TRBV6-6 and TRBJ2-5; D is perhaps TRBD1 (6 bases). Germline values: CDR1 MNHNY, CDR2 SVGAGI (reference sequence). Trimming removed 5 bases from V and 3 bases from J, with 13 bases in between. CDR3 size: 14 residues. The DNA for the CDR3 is TGTGCCAGCAGTCCCGACGAGGGGGAAGAGACCCAGTACTTC. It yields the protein CASSPDEGEETQYF.